This record covers a single TCR beta chain. The antigen is not known. The data belong to a study of shared clonotypes between healthy human individuals. Sequencing was performed with immunoSEQ multiplex PCR; in TCRdb, only in-frame clones are kept and a portion is missing. Of 2 million to 2.5 million clones listed, 80% to 95% are singletons. The germline V and J ends were trimmed by 3 bases and 6 bases, with 12 bases remaining between them. The CDR3 is 14 residues long. Germline-derived CDR1 and CDR2 are MNHEY and SMNVEV (reference sequence). Study-wide points: Large depth notwithstanding, sorted-subset sequencing proved incomplete by rarefaction. Against clonotypes common to all four donors, non-shared ones had lower generation probabilities.

Sequences were obtained from naive CD4+ T cells from PBMCs. Subset in this sample: CD45RA+ positively selected. The chain couples TRBV27 to TRBJ2-1, with D possibly being TRBD2 (5 bases). This clonotype was sampled from a man younger than 30 in good health. Some clones in this sample may be carry-over from other donors' samples. The CDR3: CASSFFGAGNEQFF. The CDR3 DNA sequence: TGTGCCAGCAGTTTTTTTGGCGCGGGCAATGAGCAGTTCTTC.